The 19 T cell receptor beta chains given below trace back to one sample, sequenced in a study of blood T cell repertoires in COVID-19. The repertoire was sequenced with immunoSEQ multiplex PCR; TCRdb's copy has only in-frame clones and lacks some. The sample contains roughly 200,000 clones, approximately 81% of which appear only once. Sequencing input: peripheral blood. The source is a human donor in a cohort sampled during active COVID-19.

The chain joins TRBV7-2 to TRBJ1-3; TRBD1 aligns across 7 bases. The CDR3 sequence is 16 residues long. CDR1 SGHTA and CDR2 FQGNSA come from the germline V gene. Losses at the gene ends were 5 bases for V and 0 bases for J; bases not matched to a gene: 7. The chain's CDR3 is CASSPPGQLSGNTIYF. CDR3 coding DNA: TGTGCCAGCAGCCCGCCGGGACAGCTCTCTGGAAACACCATATATTTT. Drawing the rest from reference TRBV7-2 and TRBJ1-3, the complete variable domain is GAGVSQSPSNKVTEKGKDVELRCDPISGHTALYWYRQSLGQGLEFLIYFQGNSAPDKSGLPSDRFSAERTGGSVSTLTIQRTQQEDSAVYLCASSPPGQLSGNTIYFGEGSWLTVV.

The rearrangement uses TRBV19 and TRBJ2-7, with 8 bases lining up with TRBD2. J lost 8 bases, V lost 0 bases, and 6 bases had no gene match. This CDR3 region has 14 residues. From germline, CDR1 is LNHDA and CDR2 SQIVND (reference sequence). CDR3 residues: CASSIDRAGGKQYF. CDR3 coding DNA: TGTGCCAGTAGTATAGATCGTGCGGGAGGAAAGCAGTACTTC.

The chain uses TRBV9 and TRBJ1-3; TRBD1 might be the D (6 bases). V was clipped by 3 bases and J by 0 bases, with 10 bases between them. The CDR3 extends over 15 amino acids. CDR1 and CDR2 from the germline V gene are SGDLS and YYNGEE. The CDR3 DNA is TGTGCCAGCAGCGCTAGGGACAACTCTGGAAACACCATATATTTT. This encodes CASSARDNSGNTIYF. The variable domain in full, completed from reference TRBV9 and TRBJ1-3, reads DSGVTQTPKHLITATGQRVTLRCSPRSGDLSVYWYQQSLDQGLQFLIQYYNGEERAKGNILERFSAQQFPDLHSELNLSSLELGDSALYFCASSARDNSGNTIYFGEGSWLTVV.

This clone appeared a single time. The V gene is TRBV2, the J gene TRBJ2-7; TRBD2 is a possible D gene (6 bases). Germline V gene sequence: CDR1 SNHLY, CDR2 FYNNEI. Trimming took off 0 bases at V and 0 bases at J, with 12 bases between the two ends. The CDR3 is 16 residues long. CDR3 sequence (DNA): TGTGCCAGCAGTGAAGCGCTTCGTAGCGGCTCCTACGAGCAGTACTTC. It translates to CASSEALRSGSYEQYF.

The chain uses TRBV9 and TRBJ2-5; 8 bases fit TRBD2. CDR3 length: 14 amino acids. Germline trimming cut 2 bases from V and 4 bases from J; bases unmatched to any gene: 4. The germline V gene has CDR1 SGDLS and CDR2 YYNGEE. CDR3 nucleotide sequence: TGTGCCAGCAGCGTGGGACTAGGGCCAGAGACCCAGTACTTC. Protein product: CASSVGLGPETQYF.

The rearrangement links TRBV11-2 to TRBJ1-1; 8 positions agree with TRBD1. CDR1 and CDR2 (germline): SGHAT, FQNNGV. J gave up 2 bases and V 2 bases, and 7 bases lay outside the gene matches. The CDR3 spans 16 residues. The CDR3 DNA reads TGTGCCAGCAGCTTAATAGGACAGGGCCTCAACACTGAAGCTTTCTTT. This translates into CASSLIGQGLNTEAFF.

This chain connects TRBV7-2 to TRBJ2-7; 8 positions match TRBD2. Germline V gene data show CDR1 as SGHTA and CDR2 as FQGNSA. The V gene end was trimmed by 3 bases and the J gene end by 3 bases; junction bases not matched to a gene: 10. This CDR3 has 16 residues. CDR3 DNA: TGTGCCAGCAGCTTGGCCGCCTGGACTAGCAGCTACGAGCAGTACTTC. Protein sequence: CASSLAAWTSSYEQYF.

In this sample, this clone turned up once. CDR3 sequence: CASSLVRGNEQFF. The DNA of the CDR3 is TGTGCCAGCAGCTTAGTGCGTGGCAATGAGCAGTTCTTC. V gene TRBV7-9 combines with J gene TRBJ2-1, with no clear D. This CDR3 is built from 13 residues. V was pared by 1 base and J by 6 bases, with 7 bases between. The germline V gene encodes CDR1 SEHNR and CDR2 FQNEAQ (reference sequence).

The chain combines TRBV24-1 with TRBJ2-3, with TRBD1 matching over 10 bases. This CDR3 region has 14 residues. Germline CDR1 KGHDR, CDR2 SFDVKD. Trimming took 8 bases from V and 1 from J; bases not matched to a gene: 2. The CDR3 bases are TGTGCCACCACCGGGACAGGGGGCACAGATACGCAGTATTTT. The encoded protein is CATTGTGGTDTQYF.

This clone was seen a few times. The CDR3 DNA sequence: TGTGCCAGCAGTAACAGGTACATGAACACTGAAGCTTTCTTT. Translated: CASSNRYMNTEAFF. V is TRBV6-6 and J is TRBJ1-1; tentative D call: TRBD1 (5 bases). Trimming cost V 5 bases and J 0 bases, with 10 bases left between them. The CDR3 has 14 amino acids. Germline CDR1 MNHNY, CDR2 SVGAGI (reference sequence).

The CDR3: CASSLRTETYEQYV. The DNA of the CDR3 is TGTGCCAGCAGCCTTCGGACAGAAACTTACGAGCAGTACGTC. The chain recombines TRBV5-5 with TRBJ2-7; possible D gene TRBD1, 6 bases. Deletions cut 4 bases from V and 4 bases from J, with 15 bases between. Looked up from germline, CDR1 is SGHKS and CDR2 is YYEKEE (reference sequence). This CDR3 comprises 14 residues.

This rearrangement joins TRBV3-1 (or the pseudogene TRBV3-2) to TRBJ2-2; 8 nucleotides agree with TRBD2. The germline gives CDR1 LGHDT, CDR2 YNNKEL (reference sequence). This CDR3 region has 16 residues. V was pared by 1 base and J by 2 bases, with 3 bases of the junction left unmatched. CDR3 residues: CASSQGTSTNTGELFF. For the CDR3, the DNA is TGTGCCAGCAGCCAAGGGACTAGCACTAACACCGGGGAGCTGTTTTTT.

This clone was seen only a few times. The chain combines TRBV4-2 with TRBJ2-2, with a weak D call TRBD2 (5 bases). Germline CDR1 reads LGHNA; CDR2 reads YNFKEQ. The CDR3 length is 12 residues. Deletions cut 6 bases from V and 8 bases from J, with 10 bases between. The CDR3 sequence is CASSPERGELFF. The CDR3 DNA reads as TGTGCCAGCAGTCCTGAGCGGGGGGAGCTGTTTTTT.

The chain joins TRBV11-1 to TRBJ1-6; D unclear. The CDR3 runs 13 residues. Trimming took off 1 base at V and 9 bases at J, with 7 bases between the two ends. The V gene's germline CDR1 is SGHAT and CDR2 FQDESV (reference sequence). The CDR3 region is CASSLDMFSPLHF. The CDR3 nucleotides read TGTGCCAGCAGCTTAGACATGTTTTCACCCCTCCACTTT.

This chain uses TRBV29-1 with TRBJ2-7, with a possible D match to TRBD1 (6 bases). This CDR3 comprises 13 residues. V gave up 7 bases and J gave up 1 base, with 14 bases separating them. Germline assignment: CDR1 SQVTM and CDR2 ANQGSEA. CDR3 DNA sequence: TGCAGCGCCCGATTGACAGGATCCTACGAGCAGTACTTC. This gives the protein CSARLTGSYEQYF.

The DNA of the CDR3 is TGTGCCAGCAGCCCAGGGGTCCCGGCCTTGTATTTT. Translating it yields CASSPGVPALYF. The rearrangement uses TRBV6-5 and TRBJ2-3, with D maybe TRBD1 (6 bases). CDR3 size: 12 residues. The germline V gene has CDR1 MNHEY and CDR2 SVGAGI. Trimming left V 6 bases short and J 14 bases short, with 18 bases between.

The gene calls are TRBV18 and TRBJ2-5; 7 nucleotides align to TRBD1. The germline gives CDR1 KGHSH, CDR2 LQKENI. There are 14 residues in the CDR3. Germline trimming cut 2 bases from V and 2 bases from J; bases unmatched to any gene: 2. This chain's CDR3 is CASSPRDRQETQYF. CDR3 coding DNA: TGTGCCAGCTCACCAAGGGACAGACAAGAGACCCAGTACTTC.

The chain has TRBV19 and TRBJ2-7, with TRBD2 matching 10 bases. V shed 5 bases and J 2 bases; nucleotides not matched to a gene: 9. In germline, CDR1 is LNHDA, CDR2 SQIVND (reference sequence). The CDR3 has 16 amino acids. The CDR3 loop is CASSAVVAGGAYEQYF. As DNA, the CDR3 is TGTGCCAGTAGTGCAGTTGTAGCGGGAGGAGCCTACGAGCAGTACTTC. The entire variable domain, with the rest obtained from reference TRBV19 and TRBJ2-7, is as follows: DGGITQSPKYLFRKEGQNVTLSCEQNLNHDAMYWYRQDPGQGLRLIYYSQIVNDFQKGDIAEGYSVSREKKESFPLTVTSAQKNPTAFYLCASSAVVAGGAYEQYFGPGTRLTVT.

This chain connects TRBV7-2 to TRBJ2-5; a possible D gene is TRBD1 (5 bases). CDR1 and CDR2 (germline): SGHTA, FQGNSA. Deletions cut 3 bases from V and 7 bases from J, with 12 bases between. This CDR3 has 13 residues. Here the CDR3 DNA reads TGTGCCAGCAGCTTTGGGGCTGGAGCGACCCAGTACTTC. As protein: CASSFGAGATQYF. Based on the CDR3 plus reference TRBV7-2 and TRBJ2-5, the full variable domain is GAGVSQSPSNKVTEKGKDVELRCDPISGHTALYWYRQSLGQGLEFLIYFQGNSAPDKSGLPSDRFSAERTGGSVSTLTIQRTQQEDSAVYLCASSFGAGATQYFGPGTRLLVL.